This T cell receptor beta chain was identified during a study of blood T cells in healthy people across ages. Study outcomes and limitations: Higher diversity, along with more naive CD4+ cells, distinguished long-lived donors from aged donors. Total diversity from one million sequenced T cells was likely underestimated.

Trimming stripped 3 bases from V and 5 bases from J, with 8 bases between. The CDR3 has 14 residues. Germline-derived CDR1 and CDR2 are ENHRY and SYGVKD. A J-beta primer mix and a sample-barcoded 5' primer were used in a second PCR of about 7 to 12 cycles. Each CDR3 protein gets one entry after TCRdb re-called the 5' RACE reads with MiXCR. In the table there are 850,000 to 1,000,000 distinct CDR3 sequences, 51% of which are singletons. About this clonotype: Its antigen is not identified.

The sample taken for sequencing was blood. The chain recombines TRBV10-3 with TRBJ1-6; D is unclear. The receptor comes from an older woman in good health. CDR3 sequence reads: CAISESFDNSPLHF. In DNA, the CDR3 is TGTGCCATCAGTGAATCCTTCGATAATTCACCCCTCCACTTT.